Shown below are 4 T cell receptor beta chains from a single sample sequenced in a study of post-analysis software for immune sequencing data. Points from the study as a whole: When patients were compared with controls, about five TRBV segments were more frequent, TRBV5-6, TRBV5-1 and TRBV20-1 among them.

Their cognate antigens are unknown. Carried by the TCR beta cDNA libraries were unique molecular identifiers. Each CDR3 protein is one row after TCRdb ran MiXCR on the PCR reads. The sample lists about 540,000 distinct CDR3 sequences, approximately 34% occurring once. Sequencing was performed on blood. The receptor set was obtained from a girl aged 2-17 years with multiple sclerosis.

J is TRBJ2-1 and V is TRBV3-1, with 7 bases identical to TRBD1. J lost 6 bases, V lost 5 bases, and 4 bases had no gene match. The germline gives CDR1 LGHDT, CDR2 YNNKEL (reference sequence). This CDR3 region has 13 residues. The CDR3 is CASSINRGNEQFF. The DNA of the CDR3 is TGTGCCAGCAGCATAAACAGGGGCAATGAGCAGTTCTTC.

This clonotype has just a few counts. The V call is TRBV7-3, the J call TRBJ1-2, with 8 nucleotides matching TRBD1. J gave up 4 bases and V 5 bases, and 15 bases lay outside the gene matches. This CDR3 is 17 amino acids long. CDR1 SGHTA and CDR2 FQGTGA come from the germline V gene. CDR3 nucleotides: TGTGCCAGCAGCCCCTCCCCGGGACAGGCCCCAGTCTATGGCTACACCTTC. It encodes CASSPSPGQAPVYGYTF.

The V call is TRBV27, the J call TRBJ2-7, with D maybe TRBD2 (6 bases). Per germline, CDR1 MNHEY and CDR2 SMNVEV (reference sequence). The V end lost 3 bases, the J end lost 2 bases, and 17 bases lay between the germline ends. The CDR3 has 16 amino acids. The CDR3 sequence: CASSFVAGTGTYEQYF. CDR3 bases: TGTGCCAGCAGTTTCGTAGCCGGGACTGGGACCTACGAGCAGTACTTC.

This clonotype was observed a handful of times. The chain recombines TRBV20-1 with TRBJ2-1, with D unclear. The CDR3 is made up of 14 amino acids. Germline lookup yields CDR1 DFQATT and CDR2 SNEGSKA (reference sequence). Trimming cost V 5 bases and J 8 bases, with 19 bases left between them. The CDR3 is CSAPKTGVPDEQFF. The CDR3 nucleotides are TGCAGTGCTCCGAAGACGGGTGTCCCAGATGAGCAGTTCTTC.